This T cell receptor beta chain was identified in a study of naive and memory T cell subsets. Amplification of ligated cDNA took four PCR rounds with SP2 and nested alpha and beta constant primers. Alpha and beta constant region primers primed reverse transcription for blood and skin samples. TCRdb itself ran the 5' RACE reads through MiXCR, one entry per CDR3 protein. Of 56,000 or so distinct CDR3 sequences in the sample, around 7.3% were seen once. This CDR3 region has 14 residues. Per the germline V gene, CDR1 is LGHDT and CDR2 is YNNKEL (reference sequence). The V and J ends lost 4 bases and 1 base, in that order; junction bases with no gene match: 3. The library had UMIs added by 3' ligation of an oligonucleotide to TCR cDNA. Unsorted total RNA, about 1 to 1000 ng, was DNase treated before reverse transcription.

The chain couples TRBV3-1 to TRBJ2-5, with TRBD2 matching over 7 bases. The receptor was isolated from a female donor in good health. For the CDR3, the DNA is TGTGCCAGCAGCCTGGGACTACCCCAAGAGACCCAGTACTTC. Its translation: CASSLGLPQETQYF.